The clone carrying this TCR beta chain has just a few counts. Antigen: not known. Specified treatment: roughly ten-day PBMC culture with coronavirus spike peptide pools or control peptides (ViraFEST assay). This entry belongs to a study of vaccination and CD4 T cells after COVID-19. The study, taken as a whole, reports: Early post-infection timepoints were missing, and relatively few convalescent patients were studied. Spike mono-reactivity was evident in 304 of the 307 vaccine-specific clones derived from convalescent patients.

There are 14 residues in the CDR3. Germline CDR1 and CDR2: MNHGY and SAAAGT. V lost 5 bases, J lost 0 bases, and 8 bases lay in between. An Oncomine TCR Beta short-read assay was used to sequence the DNA from cultured CD4+ T cells. TCRdb redid the calling of the PCR reads with MiXCR, one entry per CDR3 protein. The table lists about 9,500 distinct CDR3 sequences, 65% to 70% of them singletons. The input for sequencing was CD4+ T cells from blood, cultured in vitro, taken before SARS-CoV-2 vaccination. This chain uses TRBV6-8 with TRBJ1-5; D uncertain. This clonotype was sampled from a human donor who had recovered from COVID-19. This chain's CDR3 is CASSLSYSNQPQHF. The CDR3 DNA reads as TGTGCCAGCAGTCTGAGTTATAGCAATCAGCCCCAGCATTTT.